This is a list of T cell receptor beta chains from one sample in a study of blood T cells in healthy people across ages. TCRdb called the 5' RACE reads again in MiXCR, with one record for every CDR3 protein. The repertoire holds hundreds of thousands of distinct CDR3 sequences, around 43% seen once, with 25% to 35% in the top ten. Sequencing was performed on blood. Receptors were obtained from a man aged 80 or over in good health. CDR3s include the opening cysteine and the closing phenylalanine or tryptophan. The D gene is left open where the match is weak. Size tells how often a clone was seen (once, few, many) or the class of an expanded clone, and some rows leave it out.

d_gene	j_gene	len	v_gene	abundance	CDR3nt	CDR3aa
TRBD2	TRBJ2-7	17	TRBV6-5	many	TGTGCCAGCAGTTACTCGAGCGGGAGATGGGGCTCCTACGAGCAGTACTTC	CASSYSSGRWGSYEQYF
-	TRBJ1-1	14	TRBV9	-	TGTGCCAGCAGCGTAGTACCGCCGATGGGAGAAGCTTTCTTT	CASSVVPPMGEAFF
-	TRBJ2-1	17	TRBV20-1	many	TGCAGTGCTAGAGATTATGGGCGGGCATCGCCCTACAATGAGCAGTTCTTC	CSARDYGRASPYNEQFF
-	TRBJ1-5	16	TRBV20-1	-	TGCAGTGCTAGACCACAATGGGCAGTCCCTAGTGAGCCCCAGCATTTT	CSARPQWAVPSEPQHF
-	TRBJ1-6	14	TRBV30	few	TGTGCCTGGAGTGTACTGGCAGGCAATTCACCCCTCCACTTT	CAWSVLAGNSPLHF
TRBD1	TRBJ2-4	13	TRBV6-2/TRBV6-3	few	TGTGCCGTCCAGGGGGCAGCCAAAAACATTCAGTACTTC	CAVQGAAKNIQYF
TRBD2	TRBJ2-1	16	TRBV2	few	TGTGCCAGCAGTGCAACGGGACTAGCGACTTCTGATGAGCAGTTCTTC	CASSATGLATSDEQFF
-	TRBJ1-4	12	TRBV9	-	TGTGCCAGCAGCGAAGGGAATGAAAAACTGTTTTTT	CASSEGNEKLFF
-	TRBJ1-1	15	TRBV5-1	-	TGCGCCAGCAGCAGGAACAGGGAGTTGAACACTGAAGCTTTCTTT	CASSRNRELNTEAFF
TRBD2	TRBJ2-2	16	TRBV30	-	TGTGCCTGGAGTCTGGGACTAGCGGGAGTAGTCGGGGAGCTGTTTTTT	CAWSLGLAGVVGELFF
-	TRBJ1-6	15	TRBV6-2/TRBV6-3	many	TGTGCCAGCAGTTCCACTGGACAGTATAATTCACCCCTCCACTTT	CASSSTGQYNSPLHF
-	TRBJ2-4	18	TRBV7-2	-	TGTGCCAGCAGCTTAGACGCGCCGTCGCGGGGGCAACAGAGGGTCCAGTACTTC	CASSLDAPSRGQQRVQYF
-	TRBJ2-7	15	TRBV4-1	-	TGCGCCAGCAGCCAAGATGTCAACATTCCCTACGAGCAGTACTTC	CASSQDVNIPYEQYF
-	TRBJ2-1	13	TRBV20-1	-	TGCAGTGCTAGAGAAAACACCGACAATGAGCAGTTCTTC	CSARENTDNEQFF
-	TRBJ2-3	13	TRBV5-5	few	TGTGCCAGCAGCTTCGGACAGCCAGATACGCAGTATTTT	CASSFGQPDTQYF
-	TRBJ1-6	13	TRBV30	-	TGTGCCTGGGTAGGACAGAATAATTCACCCCTCCACTTT	CAWVGQNNSPLHF
TRBD1	TRBJ1-1	15	TRBV27	-	TGTGCCAGCAGTTTTAGCAGGGGGGTGAGCACTGAAGCTTTCTTT	CASSFSRGVSTEAFF